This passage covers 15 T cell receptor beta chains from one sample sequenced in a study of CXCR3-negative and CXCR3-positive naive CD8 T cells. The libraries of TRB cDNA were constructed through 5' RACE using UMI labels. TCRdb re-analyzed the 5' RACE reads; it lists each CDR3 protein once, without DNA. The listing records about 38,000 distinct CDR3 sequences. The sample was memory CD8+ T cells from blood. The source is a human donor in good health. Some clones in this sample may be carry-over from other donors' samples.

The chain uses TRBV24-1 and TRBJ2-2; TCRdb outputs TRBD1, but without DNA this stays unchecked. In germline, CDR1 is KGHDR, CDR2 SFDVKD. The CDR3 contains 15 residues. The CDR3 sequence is CATRAGTGDTGELFF.

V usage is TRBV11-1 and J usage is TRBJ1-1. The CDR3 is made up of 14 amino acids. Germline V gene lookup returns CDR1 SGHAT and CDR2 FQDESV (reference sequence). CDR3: CASSGGPRNTEAFF. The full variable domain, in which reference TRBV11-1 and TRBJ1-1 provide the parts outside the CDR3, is EAEVAQSPRYKITEKSQAVAFWCDPISGHATLYWYRQILGQGPELLVQFQDESVVDDSQLPKDRFSAERLKGVDSTLKIQPAELGDSAMYLCASSGGPRNTEAFFGQGTRLTVV.

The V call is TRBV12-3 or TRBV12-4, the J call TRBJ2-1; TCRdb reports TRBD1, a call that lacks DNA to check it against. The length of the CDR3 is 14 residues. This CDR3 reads CASSPFGGGNEQFF.

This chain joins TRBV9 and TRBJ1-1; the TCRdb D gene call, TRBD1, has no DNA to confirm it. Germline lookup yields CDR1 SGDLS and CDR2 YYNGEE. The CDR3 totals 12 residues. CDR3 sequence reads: CASSQGGAEAFF.

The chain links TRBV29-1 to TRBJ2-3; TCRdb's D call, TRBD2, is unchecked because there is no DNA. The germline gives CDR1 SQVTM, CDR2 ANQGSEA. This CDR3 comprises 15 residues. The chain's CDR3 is CSALPDGPRTDTQYF.

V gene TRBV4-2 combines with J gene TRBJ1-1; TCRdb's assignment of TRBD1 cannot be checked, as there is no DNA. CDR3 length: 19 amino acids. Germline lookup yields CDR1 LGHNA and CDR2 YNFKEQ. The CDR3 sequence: CASSQVPIRDRGLNTEAFF.

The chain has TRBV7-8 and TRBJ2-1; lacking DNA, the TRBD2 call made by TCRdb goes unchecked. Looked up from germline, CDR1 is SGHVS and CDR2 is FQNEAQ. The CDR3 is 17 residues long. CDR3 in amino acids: CASSLSAGTSVYNEQFF. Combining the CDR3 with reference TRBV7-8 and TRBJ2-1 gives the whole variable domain GAGVSQSPRYKVAKRGQDVALRCDPISGHVSLFWYQQALGQGPEFLTYFQNEAQLDKSGLPSDRFFAERPEGSVSTLKIQRTQQEDSAVYLCASSLSAGTSVYNEQFFGPGTRLTVL.

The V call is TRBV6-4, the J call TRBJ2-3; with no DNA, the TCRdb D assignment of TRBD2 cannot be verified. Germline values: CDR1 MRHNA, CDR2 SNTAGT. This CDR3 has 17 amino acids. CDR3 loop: CASSPGLAGGPADTQYF.

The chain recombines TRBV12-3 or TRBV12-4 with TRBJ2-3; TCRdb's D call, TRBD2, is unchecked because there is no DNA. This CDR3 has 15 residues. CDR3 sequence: CASGLAGGLTDTQYF.

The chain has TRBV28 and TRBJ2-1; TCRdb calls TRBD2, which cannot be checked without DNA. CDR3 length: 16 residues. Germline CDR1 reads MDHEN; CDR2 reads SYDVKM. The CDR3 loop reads CASSLGRLAGHNEQFF.

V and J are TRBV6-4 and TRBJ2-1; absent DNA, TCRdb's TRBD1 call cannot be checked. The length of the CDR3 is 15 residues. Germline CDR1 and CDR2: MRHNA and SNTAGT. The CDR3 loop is CASSPTGGTYNEQFF.

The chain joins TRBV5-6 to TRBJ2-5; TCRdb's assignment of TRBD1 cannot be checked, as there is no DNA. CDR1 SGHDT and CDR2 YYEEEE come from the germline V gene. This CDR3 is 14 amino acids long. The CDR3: CASSLEGQAETQYF.

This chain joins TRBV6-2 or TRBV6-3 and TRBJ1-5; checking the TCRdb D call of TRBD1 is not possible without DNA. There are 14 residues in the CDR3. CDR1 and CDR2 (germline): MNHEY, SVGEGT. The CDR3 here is CASMSPGEDQPQHF.

The CDR3 protein is CSARAGGATETQYF. The genes are TRBV20-1 and TRBJ2-5; the D gene TCRdb calls, TRBD1, cannot be checked with no DNA. The CDR3 totals 14 residues. CDR1 and CDR2 from the germline V gene are DFQATT and SNEGSKA (reference sequence).

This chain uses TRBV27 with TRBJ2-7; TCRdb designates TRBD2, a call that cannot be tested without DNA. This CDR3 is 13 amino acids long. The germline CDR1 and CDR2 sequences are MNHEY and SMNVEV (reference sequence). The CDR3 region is CASSPAGGGEQYF.